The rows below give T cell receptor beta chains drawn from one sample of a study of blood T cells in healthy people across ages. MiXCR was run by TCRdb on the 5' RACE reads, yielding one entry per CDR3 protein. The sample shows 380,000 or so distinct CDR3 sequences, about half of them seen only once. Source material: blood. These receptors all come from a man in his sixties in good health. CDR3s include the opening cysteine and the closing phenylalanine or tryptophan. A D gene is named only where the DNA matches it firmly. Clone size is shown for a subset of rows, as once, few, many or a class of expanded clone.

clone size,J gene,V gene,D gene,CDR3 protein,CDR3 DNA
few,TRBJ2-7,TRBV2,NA,CASSERGTTDGDEQYF,TGTGCCAGCAGTGAACGTGGGACCACAGACGGGGACGAGCAGTACTTC
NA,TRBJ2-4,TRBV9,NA,CASSVGVGPKNIQYF,TGTGCCAGCAGCGTAGGGGTGGGGCCCAAAAACATTCAGTACTTC
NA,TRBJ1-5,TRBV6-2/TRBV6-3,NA,CASSYGRRGDQPQHF,TGTGCCAGCAGTTACGGGCGGCGCGGGGATCAGCCCCAGCATTTT
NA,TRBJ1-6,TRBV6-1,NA,CASSRDYYNSPLHF,TGTGCCAGCAGTCGGGACTACTATAATTCACCCCTCCACTTT
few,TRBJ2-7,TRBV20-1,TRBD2,CSAEGGPGGGLYEQYF,TGCAGTGCCGAGGGGGGTCCTGGCGGGGGGCTCTACGAGCAGTACTTC
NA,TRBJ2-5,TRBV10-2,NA,CASRDREITSAGSRETQYF,TGCGCCAGCAGGGACAGGGAAATAACTAGCGCTGGTAGTAGAGAGACCCAGTACTTC
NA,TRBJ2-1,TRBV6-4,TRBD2,CASSDVGGAYNEQFF,TGTGCCAGCAGTGACGTCGGGGGGGCCTACAATGAGCAGTTCTTC
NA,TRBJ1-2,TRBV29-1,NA,CSVEPQGANYGYTF,TGCAGCGTCGAGCCACAGGGTGCTAACTATGGCTACACCTTC
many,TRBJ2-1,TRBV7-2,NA,CASSLVVNEQFF,TGTGCCAGCAGCTTAGTAGTCAATGAGCAGTTCTTC
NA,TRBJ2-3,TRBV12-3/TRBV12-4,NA,CASSLKAGGRKDPDMQYF,TGTGCCAGCAGTTTAAAGGCGGGCGGGCGAAAAGACCCGGATATGCAGTATTTT